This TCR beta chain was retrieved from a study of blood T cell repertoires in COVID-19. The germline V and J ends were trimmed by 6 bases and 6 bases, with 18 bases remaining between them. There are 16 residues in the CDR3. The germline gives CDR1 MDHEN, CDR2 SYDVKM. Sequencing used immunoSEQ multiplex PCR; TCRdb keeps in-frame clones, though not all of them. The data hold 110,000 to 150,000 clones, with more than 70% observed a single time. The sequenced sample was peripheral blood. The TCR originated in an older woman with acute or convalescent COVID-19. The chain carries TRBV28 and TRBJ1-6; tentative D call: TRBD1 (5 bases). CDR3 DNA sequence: TGTGCCAGCAGATTTAGGGGCGAAAGTCTTAATTCACCCCTCCACTTT. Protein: CASRFRGESLNSPLHF.